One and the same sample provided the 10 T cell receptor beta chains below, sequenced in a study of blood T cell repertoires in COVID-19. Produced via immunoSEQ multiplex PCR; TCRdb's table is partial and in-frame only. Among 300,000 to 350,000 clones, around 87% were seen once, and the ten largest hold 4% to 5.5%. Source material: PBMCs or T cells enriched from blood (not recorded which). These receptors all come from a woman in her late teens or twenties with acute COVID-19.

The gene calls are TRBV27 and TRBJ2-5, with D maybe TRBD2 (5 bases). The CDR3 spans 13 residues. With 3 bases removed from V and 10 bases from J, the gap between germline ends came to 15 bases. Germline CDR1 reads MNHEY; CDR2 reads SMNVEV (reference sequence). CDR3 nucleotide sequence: TGTGCCAGCAGTTTCAGCGCGAGAGCGGACCAGTACTTC. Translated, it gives CASSFSARADQYF.

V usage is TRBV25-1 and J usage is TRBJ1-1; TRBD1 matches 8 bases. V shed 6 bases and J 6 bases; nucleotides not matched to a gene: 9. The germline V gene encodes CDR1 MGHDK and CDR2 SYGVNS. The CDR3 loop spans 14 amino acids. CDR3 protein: CASSAYRGDAEAFF. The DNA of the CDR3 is TGTGCCAGCAGCGCCTACAGGGGGGACGCTGAAGCTTTCTTT.

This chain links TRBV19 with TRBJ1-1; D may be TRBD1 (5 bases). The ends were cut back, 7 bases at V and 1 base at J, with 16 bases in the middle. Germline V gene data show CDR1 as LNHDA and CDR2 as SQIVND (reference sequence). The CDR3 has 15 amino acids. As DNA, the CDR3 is TGTGCCAGTACCTTAGGGGCGGTGCCGAACACTGAAGCTTTCTTT. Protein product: CASTLGAVPNTEAFF.

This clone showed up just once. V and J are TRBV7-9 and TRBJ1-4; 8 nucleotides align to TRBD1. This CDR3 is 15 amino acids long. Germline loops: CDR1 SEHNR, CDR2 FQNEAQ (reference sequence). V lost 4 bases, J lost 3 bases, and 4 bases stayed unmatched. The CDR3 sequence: CASSSQGAANEKLFF. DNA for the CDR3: TGTGCCAGCAGCTCCCAGGGGGCGGCTAATGAAAAACTGTTTTTT.

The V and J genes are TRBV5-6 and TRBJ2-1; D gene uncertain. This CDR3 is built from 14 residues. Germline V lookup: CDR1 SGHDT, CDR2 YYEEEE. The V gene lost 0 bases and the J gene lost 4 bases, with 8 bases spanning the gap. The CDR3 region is CASSLDIPYNEQFF. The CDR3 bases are TGTGCCAGCAGCTTGGACATCCCATACAATGAGCAGTTCTTC.

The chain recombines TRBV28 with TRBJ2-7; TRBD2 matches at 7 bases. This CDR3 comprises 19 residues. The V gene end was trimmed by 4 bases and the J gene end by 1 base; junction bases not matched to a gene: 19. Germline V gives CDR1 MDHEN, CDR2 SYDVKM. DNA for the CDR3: TGTGCCAGCAGTTCCCACCGGCCCTCGAGGGAGGGCACGTCCTACGAGCAGTACTTC. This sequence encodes CASSSHRPSREGTSYEQYF.

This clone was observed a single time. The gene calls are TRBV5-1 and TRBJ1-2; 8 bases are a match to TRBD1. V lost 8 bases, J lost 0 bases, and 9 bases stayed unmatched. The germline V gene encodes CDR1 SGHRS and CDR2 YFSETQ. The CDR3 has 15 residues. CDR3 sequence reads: CASKPGGLANYGYTF. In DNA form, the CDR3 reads TGCGCCAGTAAACCAGGGGGCCTAGCTAACTATGGCTACACCTTC.

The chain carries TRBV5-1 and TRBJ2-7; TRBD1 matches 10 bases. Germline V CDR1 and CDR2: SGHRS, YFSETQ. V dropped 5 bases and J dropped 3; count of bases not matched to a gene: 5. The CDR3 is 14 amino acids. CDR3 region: CASRRTGGDYEQYF. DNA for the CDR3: TGCGCCAGCAGACGGACAGGGGGGGACTACGAGCAGTACTTC.

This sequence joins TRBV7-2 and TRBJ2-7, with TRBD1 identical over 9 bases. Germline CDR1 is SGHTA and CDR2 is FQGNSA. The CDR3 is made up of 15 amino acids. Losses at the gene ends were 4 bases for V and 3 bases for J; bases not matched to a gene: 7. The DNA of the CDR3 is TGTGCCAGCAGCTCCACAGGGGGCCCTCACTACGAGCAGTACTTC. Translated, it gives CASSSTGGPHYEQYF.

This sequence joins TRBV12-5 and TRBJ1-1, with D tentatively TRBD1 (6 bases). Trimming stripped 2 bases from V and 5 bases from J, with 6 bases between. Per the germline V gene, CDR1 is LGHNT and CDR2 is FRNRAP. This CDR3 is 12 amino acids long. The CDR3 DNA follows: TGTGCTAGTGGTTTGAGGGGGACTGAAGCTTTCTTT. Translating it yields CASGLRGTEAFF.